This TCR beta chain was observed in a study of blood T cell repertoires in COVID-19. Study-wide background: From T cells, B-cell-depleted T cells, or PBMCs came the material, which was cDNA or gDNA.

The trim removed 4 bases at V and 7 bases at J, leaving 8 bases unmatched. Germline V gene data show CDR1 as SGHNT and CDR2 as YYREEE (reference sequence). The CDR3 loop spans 15 amino acids. The table lists this clone with a count of one. Profiled with immunoSEQ multiplex PCR; TCRdb holds only in-frame clones, not every one. The data show about 260,000 clones, 70% to 90% seen once. The sample taken for sequencing was peripheral blood. This clonotype originated in a man aged 25 to 40 with active or convalescent COVID-19. The genes are TRBV5-4 and TRBJ2-2, with TRBD1 matching 9 bases. CDR3 sequence: CASSPTGGSNGELFF. CDR3 nucleotides: TGTGCCAGCAGCCCGACAGGGGGAAGCAACGGGGAGCTGTTTTTT.